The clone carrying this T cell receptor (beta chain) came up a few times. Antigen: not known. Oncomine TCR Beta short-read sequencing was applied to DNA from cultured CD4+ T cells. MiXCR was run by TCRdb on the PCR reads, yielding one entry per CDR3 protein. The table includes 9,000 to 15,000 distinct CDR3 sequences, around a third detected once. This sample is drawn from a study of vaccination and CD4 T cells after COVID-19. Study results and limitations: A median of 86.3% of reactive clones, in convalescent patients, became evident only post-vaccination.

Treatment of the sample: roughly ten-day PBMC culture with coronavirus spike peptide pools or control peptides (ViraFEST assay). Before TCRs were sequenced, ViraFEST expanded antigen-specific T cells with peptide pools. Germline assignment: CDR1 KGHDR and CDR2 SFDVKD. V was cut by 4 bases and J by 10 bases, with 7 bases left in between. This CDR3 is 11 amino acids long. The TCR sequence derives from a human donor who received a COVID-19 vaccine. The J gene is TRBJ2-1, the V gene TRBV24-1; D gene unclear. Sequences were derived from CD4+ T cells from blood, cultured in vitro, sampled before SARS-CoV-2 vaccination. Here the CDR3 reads CATSELGEQFF. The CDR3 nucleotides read TGTGCCACCAGTGAGCTGGGGGAGCAGTTCTTC.